This T cell receptor (beta chain) emerged from a study of healthy donors' naive CD4 and CD8 T cells. Starting from around 500 ng of total RNA, TCR libraries were made with linear amplification. MiXCR was run by TCRdb on the reads, yielding one entry per CDR3 protein. Among approximately 180,000 distinct CDR3 sequences listed, over 60% were seen once. This CDR3 spans 14 amino acids. CDR1 is LNHDA, CDR2 SQIVND, per germline (reference sequence). The V end was cut by 2 bases, the J end by 8 bases, with 13 bases between. Study findings and constraints: CDR3 charge plus V and J genes appeared to account for approximately 14% of CD4/CD8 variance. Alpha and beta chains were sequenced in bulk without pairing. Positive CDR3 charge linked to CD4+ cells, negative to CD8+ cells.

A single count supports this clonotype. Its antigen is unknown. CD4+CD8-CD45RO-CD45RA+ cells were naive CD4+; CD8+CD4-CD45RA+CD27bright cells were naive CD8+. Sequencing input: naive CD4+ and CD8+ T cells sorted from blood, pooled from several donors. V usage is TRBV19 and J usage is TRBJ2-1; D remains unclear. This TCR derives from a pool of human donors in good health; the sample pools cells from several healthy donors. CDR3 in amino acids: CASSIPAQSDEQFF. CDR3 nucleotides: TGTGCCAGTAGTATACCTGCCCAGAGCGATGAGCAGTTCTTC.